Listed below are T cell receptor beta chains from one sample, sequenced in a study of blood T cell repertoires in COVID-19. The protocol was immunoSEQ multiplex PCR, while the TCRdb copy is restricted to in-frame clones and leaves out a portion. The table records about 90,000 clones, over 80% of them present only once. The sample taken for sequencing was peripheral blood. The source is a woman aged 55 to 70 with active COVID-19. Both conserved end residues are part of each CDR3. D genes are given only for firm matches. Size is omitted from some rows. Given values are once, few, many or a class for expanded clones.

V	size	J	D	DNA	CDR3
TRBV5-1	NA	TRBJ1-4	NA	TGCGCCAGCACCCAGGGGACCGATGAAAAACTGTTTTTT	CASTQGTDEKLFF
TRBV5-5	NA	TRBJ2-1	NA	TGTGCCAGCAGCGAAAACACGGGCTCCTACAATGAGCAGTTCTTC	CASSENTGSYNEQFF
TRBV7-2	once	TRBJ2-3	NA	TGTGCCAGCAGCTTAAACTACGGGGGGCCCACAGATACGCAGTATTTT	CASSLNYGGPTDTQYF
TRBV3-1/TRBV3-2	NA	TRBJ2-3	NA	TGTGCCAGCAGCCTAGGAGGGCCGGGGGCAGATACGCAGTATTTT	CASSLGGPGADTQYF
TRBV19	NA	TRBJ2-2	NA	TGTGCCAGTAATCGACTGAGCACCGGGGAGCTGTTTTTT	CASNRLSTGELFF
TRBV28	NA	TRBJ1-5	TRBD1	TGTGCCAGCAGGGAACAGGGGTCGCCGCCCCAGCATTTT	CASREQGSPPQHF
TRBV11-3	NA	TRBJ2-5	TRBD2	TGTGCCAGCAGCCTGTTTCTAGCGGGGAGGTACCAAGAGACCCAGTACTTC	CASSLFLAGRYQETQYF
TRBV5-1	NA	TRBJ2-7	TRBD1	TGCGCCAGCAGGTCGACAGGGCTGAACGAGCAGTACTTC	CASRSTGLNEQYF
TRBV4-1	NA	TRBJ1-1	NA	TGCGCCAGTAGCCTCAGGGGAAGAACTGAAGCTTTCTTT	CASSLRGRTEAFF
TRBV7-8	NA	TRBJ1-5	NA	TGTGCCAGCAGCCCAGACTTGAATCAGCCCCAGCATTTT	CASSPDLNQPQHF
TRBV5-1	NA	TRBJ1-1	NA	TGCGCCAGCAGCTTGGAGCCCAGGGGCACTGAAGCTTTCTTT	CASSLEPRGTEAFF
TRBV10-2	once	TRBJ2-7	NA	TGCGCCAGCAGTGAGCCCCTAGGGTCTCGGGACTACGAGCAGTACTTC	CASSEPLGSRDYEQYF
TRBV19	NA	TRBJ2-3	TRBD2	TGTGCCAGTAGTATACTAGCGGGGGGGCCTACAGATACGCAGTATTTT	CASSILAGGPTDTQYF
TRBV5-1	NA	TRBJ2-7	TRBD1	TGCGCCAGCAGCCCAGGACAGGGTTGGTACGAGCAGTACTTC	CASSPGQGWYEQYF
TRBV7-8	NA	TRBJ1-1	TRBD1	TGTGCCAGCAGCCCCCGAGAAGGGGGCGACACTGAAGCTTTCTTT	CASSPREGGDTEAFF
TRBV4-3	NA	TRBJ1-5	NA	TGCGCCAGCAGCCAAGGACTGACTAATCAGCCCCAGCATTTT	CASSQGLTNQPQHF
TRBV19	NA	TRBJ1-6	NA	TGTGCCAGTAGTATATATAGCCTGTATAATTCACCCCTCCACTTT	CASSIYSLYNSPLHF
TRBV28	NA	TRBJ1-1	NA	TGTGCCAGCAGAGCTCACAGGGATTACACTGAAGCTTTCTTT	CASRAHRDYTEAFF
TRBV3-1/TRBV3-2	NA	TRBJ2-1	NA	TGTGCCAGCAGCCAATCTGGGAGCTCCTACAATGAGCAGTTCTTC	CASSQSGSSYNEQFF
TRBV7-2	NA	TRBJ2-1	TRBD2	TGTGCCAGCAGCCTTAGCGGGAGGGCCGAGTATGAGCAGTTCTTC	CASSLSGRAEYEQFF
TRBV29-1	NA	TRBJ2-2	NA	TGCAGCGTCACAGACAAGGTCGGCGGGGAGCTGTTTTTT	CSVTDKVGGELFF
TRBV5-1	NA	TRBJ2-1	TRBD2	TGCGCCAGCAGCTGGACTAGCGGGGGGCCGAGCTCCTACAATGAGCAGTTCTTC	CASSWTSGGPSSYNEQFF
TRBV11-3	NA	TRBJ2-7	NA	TGTGCCAGCAGCGATACATATTACTACGAGCAGTACTTC	CASSDTYYYEQYF
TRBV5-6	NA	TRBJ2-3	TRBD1	TGTGCCAGCAGCTTACCGACAGGGGCAGATACGCAGTATTTT	CASSLPTGADTQYF
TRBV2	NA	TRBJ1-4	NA	TGTGCCAGCAGTGGCGGAATTAATGAAAAACTGTTTTTT	CASSGGINEKLFF
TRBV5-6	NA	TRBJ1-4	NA	TGTGCCAGCCGGGGGAGGGGCAGCAGTGAAAAACTGTTTTTT	CASRGRGSSEKLFF
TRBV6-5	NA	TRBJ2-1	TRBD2	TGTGCCAGCAGGCGCTCGGGAGGACGATACAATGAGCAGTTCTTC	CASRRSGGRYNEQFF
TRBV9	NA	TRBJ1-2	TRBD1	TGTGCCAGCAGCGGAACATCACAGGGGTCATACTATGGCTACACCTTC	CASSGTSQGSYYGYTF
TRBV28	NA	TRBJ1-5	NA	TGTGCCAGCAGAACCCCGACAGGTAGCAATCAGCCCCAGCATTTT	CASRTPTGSNQPQHF
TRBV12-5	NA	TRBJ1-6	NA	TGTGCTAGTGGTTTGGTACTAGGTTCCAATTCACCCCTCCACTTT	CASGLVLGSNSPLHF
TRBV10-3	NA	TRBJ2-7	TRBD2	TGTGCCATCAGTGACCGACTAGCGGCCTCCTACGAGCAGTACTTC	CAISDRLAASYEQYF
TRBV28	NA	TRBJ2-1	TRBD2	TGTGCCAGCAGTTCATCCTATCTAGCGGGGGCCTACAATGAGCAGTTCTTC	CASSSSYLAGAYNEQFF
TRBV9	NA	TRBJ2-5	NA	TGTGCCAGCAGCCCGGTCGGGTGGAGTAGTCAAGAGACCCAGTACTTC	CASSPVGWSSQETQYF
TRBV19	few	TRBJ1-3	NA	TGTGCCAGTAGTCAGTCCGGAAACACCATATATTTT	CASSQSGNTIYF
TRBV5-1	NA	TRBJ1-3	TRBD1	TGCGCCAGCAGCCCGCAACAGGGGGCGTATGGAAACACCATATATTTT	CASSPQQGAYGNTIYF
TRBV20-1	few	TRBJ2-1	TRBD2	TGCAGTGCTAGTGGGGGTCGAGCGGGAGGGCCCAATGAGCAGTTCTTC	CSASGGRAGGPNEQFF
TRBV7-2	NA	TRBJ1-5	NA	TGTGCCAGCAGCTTCAAAGGGGTCGACAATCAGCCCCAGCATTTT	CASSFKGVDNQPQHF
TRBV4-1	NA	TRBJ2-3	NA	TGCGCCAGCAGCCAAGGTTGGGCGGGGGCTGGAGATACGCAGTATTTT	CASSQGWAGAGDTQYF
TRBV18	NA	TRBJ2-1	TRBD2	TGTGCCAGCTCAGGGACTAGCGGGAGTAATGAGCAGTTCTTC	CASSGTSGSNEQFF
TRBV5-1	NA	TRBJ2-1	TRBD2	TGCGCCAGCAGCCCGTTAGCGGGGGGGTACAATGAGCAGTTCTTC	CASSPLAGGYNEQFF
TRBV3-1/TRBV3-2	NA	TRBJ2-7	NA	TGTGCCAGCAGCCAAGTTACGGGCGAGCAGTACTTC	CASSQVTGEQYF
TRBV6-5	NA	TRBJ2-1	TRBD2	TGTGCCAGCAGTTACCTCCTAGCGGGATCCCAGCAGTTCTTC	CASSYLLAGSQQFF
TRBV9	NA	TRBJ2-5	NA	TGTGCCAGCAGCGTAGGTCCGGAGGGGGGGTTAGAGACCCAGTACTTC	CASSVGPEGGLETQYF
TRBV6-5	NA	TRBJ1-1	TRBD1	TGTGCCAGCAGTTCGGGACAGCTTGGAGGCTTTACTGAAGCTTTCTTT	CASSSGQLGGFTEAFF
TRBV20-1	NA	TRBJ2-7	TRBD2	TGCAGTGCTAGTGGGACTAGCGGGGTTTACGAGCAGTACTTC	CSASGTSGVYEQYF
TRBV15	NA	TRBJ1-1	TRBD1	TGTGCCACCAGCAGAAACAGGGGTACTGAAGCTTTCTTT	CATSRNRGTEAFF
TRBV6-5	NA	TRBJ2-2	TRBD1	TGTGCCAGCAGTTACGGGGACAGATACACCGGGGAGCTGTTTTTT	CASSYGDRYTGELFF
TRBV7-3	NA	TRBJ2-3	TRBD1	TGTGCCAGCAGCCAGACCGGGACAGGGGGAGATACGCAGTATTTT	CASSQTGTGGDTQYF
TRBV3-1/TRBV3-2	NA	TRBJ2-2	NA	TGTGCCAGCAGCCATACCGGGGTCACCGGGGAGCTGTTTTTT	CASSHTGVTGELFF
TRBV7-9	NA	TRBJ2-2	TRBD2	TGTGCCAGCAGACGACCGGGACTACTCACCGGGGAGCTGTTTTTT	CASRRPGLLTGELFF
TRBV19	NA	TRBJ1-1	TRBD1	TGTGCCAGTAGAAGGACAGGGTGGTCGAACACTGAAGCTTTCTTT	CASRRTGWSNTEAFF
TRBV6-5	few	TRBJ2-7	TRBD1	TGTGCCAGCAGCTTCCGACAGGGGGAGTACTACGAGCAGTACTTC	CASSFRQGEYYEQYF
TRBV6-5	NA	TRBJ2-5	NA	TGTGCCAGCAGTTACTCCGGACACCTCAACGGGGAGACCCAGTACTTC	CASSYSGHLNGETQYF